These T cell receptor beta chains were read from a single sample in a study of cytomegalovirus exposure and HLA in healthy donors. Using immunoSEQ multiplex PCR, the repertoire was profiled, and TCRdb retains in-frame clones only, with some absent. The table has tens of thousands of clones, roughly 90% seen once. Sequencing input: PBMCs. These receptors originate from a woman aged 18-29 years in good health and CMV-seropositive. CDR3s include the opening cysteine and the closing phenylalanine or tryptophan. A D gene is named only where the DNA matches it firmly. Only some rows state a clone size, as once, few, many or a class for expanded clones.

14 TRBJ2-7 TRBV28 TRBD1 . CASSNRGQAYEQYF TGTGCCAGCAGCAACAGGGGGCAGGCCTACGAGCAGTACTTC
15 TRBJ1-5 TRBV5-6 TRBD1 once CASSTAGGSGQPQHF TGTGCCAGCAGCACCGCAGGGGGCAGTGGTCAGCCCCAGCATTTT
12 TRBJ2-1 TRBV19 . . CASSIDPYEQFF TGTGCCAGTAGTATAGATCCGTATGAGCAGTTCTTC
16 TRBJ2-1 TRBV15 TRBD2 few CATSRGTSGLYNEQFF TGTGCCACCAGCAGGGGGACTAGCGGCTTATACAATGAGCAGTTCTTC
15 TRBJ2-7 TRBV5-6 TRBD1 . CASSASGTGVYEQYF TGTGCCAGCAGCGCCTCGGGGACAGGGGTCTACGAGCAGTACTTC
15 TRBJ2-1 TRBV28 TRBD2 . CASNRLAGESNEQFF TGTGCCAGCAACCGACTAGCGGGAGAGTCCAATGAGCAGTTCTTC
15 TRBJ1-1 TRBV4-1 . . CASSQWLGANTEAFF TGCGCCAGCAGCCAATGGTTAGGGGCCAACACTGAAGCTTTCTTT
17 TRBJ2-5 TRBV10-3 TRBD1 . CAISDPSGTDNKETQYF TGTGCCATCAGTGACCCTTCGGGGACAGATAACAAAGAGACCCAGTACTTC
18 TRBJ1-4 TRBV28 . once CASRPTPGRGLANEKLFF TGTGCCAGCAGACCAACTCCGGGCCGCGGGTTAGCTAATGAAAAACTGTTTTTT
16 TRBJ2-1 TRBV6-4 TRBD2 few CASSPSPSGQYNEQFF TGTGCCAGCAGCCCCTCCCCTAGCGGGCAATACAATGAGCAGTTCTTC
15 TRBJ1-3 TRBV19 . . CASSIVVQEGNTIYF TGTGCCAGTAGTATAGTAGTCCAGGAAGGAAACACCATATATTTT
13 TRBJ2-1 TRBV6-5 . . CASSYSRSGEQFF TGTGCCAGCAGTTACAGCAGATCGGGTGAGCAGTTCTTC
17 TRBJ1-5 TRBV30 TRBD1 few CAWSPDRTPYSNQPQHF TGTGCCTGGAGTCCGGACAGGACCCCCTATAGCAATCAGCCCCAGCATTTT
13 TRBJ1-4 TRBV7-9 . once CASSLDSNEKLFF TGTGCCAGCAGCTTAGACAGTAATGAAAAACTGTTTTTT
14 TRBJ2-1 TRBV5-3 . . CARSFKGVDNEQFF TGTGCCAGAAGCTTTAAGGGGGTGGACAATGAGCAGTTCTTC
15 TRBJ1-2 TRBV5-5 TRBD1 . CASSTRQGVSYGYTF TGTGCCAGCAGCACCCGACAGGGTGTCTCCTATGGCTACACCTTC
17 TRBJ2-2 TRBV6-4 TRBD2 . CASSSTSGGANTGELFF TGTGCCAGCAGTTCGACTAGCGGGGGGGCGAACACCGGGGAGCTGTTTTTT
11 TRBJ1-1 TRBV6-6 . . CASSSWAGAFF TGTGCCAGCAGTTCATGGGCAGGCGCTTTCTTT
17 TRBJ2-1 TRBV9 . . CASSVAHRSSSYNEQFF TGTGCCAGCAGCGTAGCCCACAGGTCGAGCTCCTACAATGAGCAGTTCTTC
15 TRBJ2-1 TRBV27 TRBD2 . CASSELAGGPDEQFF TGTGCCAGCAGCGAGCTAGCGGGGGGGCCTGATGAGCAGTTCTTC
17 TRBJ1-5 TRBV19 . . CASAVLWTETSNQPQHF TGTGCCAGTGCTGTACTGTGGACAGAAACGAGCAATCAGCCCCAGCATTTT
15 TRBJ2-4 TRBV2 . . CASGPRSGAKNIQYF TGTGCCAGCGGGCCCCGGTCTGGCGCCAAAAACATTCAGTACTTC
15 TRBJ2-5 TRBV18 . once CASSLTYRSRETQYF TGTGCCAGCTCACTGACCTACAGGAGTAGGGAGACCCAGTACTTC
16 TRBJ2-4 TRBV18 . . CASSLFVPGTKNIQYF TGTGCCAGCTCACTTTTTGTTCCGGGAACAAAAAACATTCAGTACTTC
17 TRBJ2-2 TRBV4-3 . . CASSQSPDISATGELFF TGCGCCAGCAGCCAAAGTCCGGACATCAGCGCCACCGGGGAGCTGTTTTTT
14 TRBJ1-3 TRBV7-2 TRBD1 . CASTRTGRGNTIYF TGTGCCAGCACCCGGACAGGGAGAGGAAACACCATATATTTT
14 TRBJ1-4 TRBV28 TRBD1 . CASKTQGEGEKLFF TGTGCCAGCAAGACACAGGGGGAAGGTGAAAAACTGTTTTTT
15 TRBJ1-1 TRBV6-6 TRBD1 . CASSRGQVMNTEAFF TGTGCCAGCAGTAGAGGACAGGTAATGAACACTGAAGCTTTCTTT
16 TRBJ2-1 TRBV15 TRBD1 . CATSNRLGQGGDEQFF TGTGCCACCAGCAACCGTTTAGGACAGGGAGGCGATGAGCAGTTCTTC
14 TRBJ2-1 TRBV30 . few CATLDARPDNEQFF TGTGCCACACTAGACGCACGACCTGACAATGAGCAGTTCTTC
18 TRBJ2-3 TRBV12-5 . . CASGLVPDGGVIADTQYF TGTGCTAGTGGTTTGGTACCGGATGGCGGGGTGATCGCAGATACGCAGTATTTT
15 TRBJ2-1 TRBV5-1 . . CASSPSWAAYNEQFF TGCGCCAGCAGCCCGTCTTGGGCAGCCTACAATGAGCAGTTCTTC
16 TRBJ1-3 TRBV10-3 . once CAITNTGVSSGNTIYF TGTGCCATTACTAATACCGGGGTTAGCTCTGGAAACACCATATATTTT
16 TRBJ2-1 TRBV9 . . CASSLDPGIDYNEQFF TGTGCCAGCAGTCTTGACCCGGGGATCGACTACAATGAGCAGTTCTTC
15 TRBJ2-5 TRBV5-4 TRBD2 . CASSSLGLVQETQYF TGTGCCAGCAGCTCCTTGGGACTAGTGCAAGAGACCCAGTACTTC
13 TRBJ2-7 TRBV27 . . CASRGQSSYEQYF TGTGCCAGCAGAGGACAAAGCTCCTACGAGCAGTACTTC
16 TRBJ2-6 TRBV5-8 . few CASSLGHGSGANVLTF TGTGCCAGCAGCTTGGGACACGGATCTGGGGCCAACGTCCTGACTTTC
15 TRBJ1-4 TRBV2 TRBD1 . CASRPDRTTNEKLFF TGTGCCAGCAGACCGGACAGGACAACTAATGAAAAACTGTTTTTT
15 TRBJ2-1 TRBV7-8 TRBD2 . CASTTGTSGTNEQFF TGTGCCAGCACCACAGGGACTAGCGGGACCAATGAGCAGTTCTTC
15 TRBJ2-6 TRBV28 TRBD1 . CASSNRGSGANVLTF TGTGCCAGCAGCAACAGGGGGTCTGGGGCCAACGTCCTGACTTTC
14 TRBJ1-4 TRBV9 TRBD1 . CASSVGGQVEKLFF TGTGCCAGCAGCGTAGGGGGACAGGTTGAAAAACTGTTTTTT
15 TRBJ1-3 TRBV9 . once CASSVATGSGNTIYF TGTGCCAGCAGCGTAGCTACCGGCTCTGGAAACACCATATATTTT
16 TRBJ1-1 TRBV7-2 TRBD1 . CASSLHQGQLNTEAFF TGTGCCAGCAGCTTACACCAGGGACAGTTGAACACTGAAGCTTTCTTT
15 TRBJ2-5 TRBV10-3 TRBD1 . CAISDTDRAQETQYF TGTGCCATCAGTGATACGGACAGGGCTCAAGAGACCCAGTACTTC
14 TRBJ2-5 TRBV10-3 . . CAISESGGGETQYF TGTGCCATCAGTGAGTCAGGGGGGGGAGAGACCCAGTACTTC
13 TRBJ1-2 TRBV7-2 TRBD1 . CASSSTGGLGYTF TGTGCCAGCAGCTCTACAGGGGGCTTAGGCTACACCTTC
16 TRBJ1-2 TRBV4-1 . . CASQRGGSGSTQGYTF TGCGCCAGCCAAAGAGGGGGATCAGGGAGTACCCAGGGCTACACCTTC
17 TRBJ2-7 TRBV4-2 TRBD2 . CASSQEVLAGSSYEQYF TGTGCCAGCAGCCAAGAGGTCCTAGCGGGTTCTTCCTACGAGCAGTACTTC
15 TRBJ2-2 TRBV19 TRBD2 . CASSGLAGRGRELFF TGTGCCAGTAGCGGACTAGCGGGAAGGGGACGGGAGCTGTTTTTT
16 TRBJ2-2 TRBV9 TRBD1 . CASSVETGSNTGELFF TGTGCCAGCAGCGTAGAGACAGGGTCTAACACCGGGGAGCTGTTTTTT
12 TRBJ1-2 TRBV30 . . CAWSGGGYGYTF TGTGCCTGGAGTGGGGGGGGTTATGGCTACACCTTC
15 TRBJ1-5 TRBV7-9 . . CASSLARVKDQPQHF TGTGCCAGCAGCTTAGCCAGGGTGAAGGATCAGCCCCAGCATTTT
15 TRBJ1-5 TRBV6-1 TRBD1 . CASSDDPDRGQPQHF TGTGCCAGCAGTGATGACCCGGACAGGGGACAGCCCCAGCATTTT
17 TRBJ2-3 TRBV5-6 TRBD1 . CASSFRKGAGGDDTQYF TGTGCCAGCAGCTTCCGAAAGGGGGCAGGGGGCGACGATACGCAGTATTTT
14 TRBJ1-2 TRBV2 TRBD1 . CASSEGDRVYGYTF TGTGCCAGCAGTGAAGGGGACAGGGTTTATGGCTACACCTTC
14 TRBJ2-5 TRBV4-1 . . CASSQMRAQETQYF TGCGCCAGCAGCCAAATGCGGGCTCAAGAGACCCAGTACTTC
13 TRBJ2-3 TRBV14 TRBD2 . CASTASGSDTQYF TGTGCCAGCACCGCTAGCGGGTCAGATACGCAGTATTTT
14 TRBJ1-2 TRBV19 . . CASSDPGDGYGYTF TGTGCCAGTAGTGACCCGGGGGACGGCTATGGCTACACCTTC